These T cell receptor beta chains were read from a single sample in a study of T cells in Graves' hyperthyroidism and ophthalmopathy. TCRdb used MiXCR to reprocess the multiplex PCR reads, holding one entry per CDR3 protein. The table lists hundreds of thousands of distinct CDR3 sequences, roughly 13% of them singletons, with less than 10% in the top ten. Source material: blood. These receptors were collected from a woman aged 18 to 35 with Graves' hyperthyroidism. CDR3s include the opening cysteine and the closing phenylalanine or tryptophan. The D gene is left open where the match is weak. Where a row states a size, it is once, few, many or the class of an expanded clone; other rows omit it.

V gene: TRBV2
D gene: TRBD1
J gene: TRBJ1-2
clone size: many
CDR3 DNA: TGTGCCAGCAGTGAAGGGCCGGGACAGTATTATGGCTACACCTTC
CDR3 protein: CASSEGPGQYYGYTF

V gene: TRBV20-1
D gene: TRBD2
J gene: TRBJ2-3
clone size: once
CDR3 DNA: TGCAGTGCTAGTCAAGCGGGAACTAACACAGATACGCAGTATTTT
CDR3 protein: CSASQAGTNTDTQYF

V gene: TRBV27
D gene: NA
J gene: TRBJ2-2
clone size: many
CDR3 DNA: TGTGCCAGCAGTTTGCCCGGCGTCGGGGAGCTGTTTTTT
CDR3 protein: CASSLPGVGELFF

V gene: TRBV7-9
D gene: NA
J gene: TRBJ1-6
clone size: many
CDR3 DNA: TGTGCCAGCAGTCCGACAGTGGGAGGTTCACCCCTCCACTTT
CDR3 protein: CASSPTVGGSPLHF

V gene: TRBV7-9
D gene: TRBD1
J gene: TRBJ1-6
clone size: many
CDR3 DNA: TGTGCCAGCAGCCGACAGGGTTCCTCCTATAATTCACCCCTCCACTTT
CDR3 protein: CASSRQGSSYNSPLHF

V gene: TRBV13
D gene: NA
J gene: TRBJ2-3
clone size: many
CDR3 DNA: TGTGCCAGCAGCGGGGTGCGGGATACGCAGTATTTT
CDR3 protein: CASSGVRDTQYF

V gene: TRBV7-8
D gene: NA
J gene: TRBJ1-2
clone size: many
CDR3 DNA: TGTGCCAGCAGCTTACTGCCAGGGCGGTATGGGAACTATGGCTACACCTTC
CDR3 protein: CASSLLPGRYGNYGYTF

V gene: TRBV3-1
D gene: NA
J gene: TRBJ2-7
clone size: once
CDR3 DNA: TGTGCCAGCAGCCAAGGGTATGGACACGAGCAGTACTTC
CDR3 protein: CASSQGYGHEQYF

V gene: TRBV7-3
D gene: NA
J gene: TRBJ2-1
clone size: many
CDR3 DNA: TGTGCCAGCAGCTCGAGCGGACCAGGCAATGAGCAGTTCTTC
CDR3 protein: CASSSSGPGNEQFF

V gene: TRBV19
D gene: TRBD2
J gene: TRBJ2-7
clone size: many
CDR3 DNA: TGTGCCAGTAGTATAGAAGAGACTAGCGGCGAGCAGTACTTC
CDR3 protein: CASSIEETSGEQYF

V gene: TRBV18
D gene: TRBD2
J gene: TRBJ2-7
clone size: many
CDR3 DNA: TGTGCCAGCTCTGGGAGGGGCTCCTACGAGCAGTACTTC
CDR3 protein: CASSGRGSYEQYF

V gene: TRBV9
D gene: TRBD1
J gene: TRBJ1-2
clone size: NA
CDR3 DNA: TGTGCCAGCAGCCGGACAGGGTGGCGCTCAGGGGGCTACACCTTC
CDR3 protein: CASSRTGWRSGGYTF

V gene: TRBV2
D gene: TRBD1
J gene: TRBJ1-6
clone size: many
CDR3 DNA: TGTGCCAGCAATGGACAGGGGGTACAGGGAGCGGCATATAATTCACCCCTCCACTTT
CDR3 protein: CASNGQGVQGAAYNSPLHF

V gene: TRBV11-2
D gene: NA
J gene: TRBJ1-5
clone size: few
CDR3 DNA: TGTGCCAGCAGCTTGGGGGGGGGCCTAGGTCAGCCCCAGCATTTT
CDR3 protein: CASSLGGGLGQPQHF

V gene: TRBV3-1
D gene: NA
J gene: TRBJ2-1
clone size: many
CDR3 DNA: TGTGCCAGCAGCCAAGATCTGGGATTGGGCAATGAGCAGTTCTTC
CDR3 protein: CASSQDLGLGNEQFF

V gene: TRBV20-1
D gene: TRBD1
J gene: TRBJ1-1
clone size: many
CDR3 DNA: TGCAGTGCTGTTGACAGGGTGGACACTGAAGCTTTCTTT
CDR3 protein: CSAVDRVDTEAFF

V gene: TRBV20-1
D gene: TRBD2
J gene: TRBJ2-1
clone size: many
CDR3 DNA: TGCAGTGCTACCCAGGTGGCTAGCGGGAGGCATAGCTCCTACAATGAGCAGTTCTTC
CDR3 protein: CSATQVASGRHSSYNEQFF

V gene: TRBV6-6
D gene: TRBD2
J gene: TRBJ2-1
clone size: many
CDR3 DNA: TGTGCCAGCAGTTACAGGGGGCTAGCGGGGGGTAACCACAATGAGCAGTTCTTC
CDR3 protein: CASSYRGLAGGNHNEQFF

V gene: TRBV20-1
D gene: NA
J gene: TRBJ1-3
clone size: few
CDR3 DNA: TGCAGTGCCCGTCTGGGGACTGGAAACACCATATATTTT
CDR3 protein: CSARLGTGNTIYF

V gene: TRBV18
D gene: TRBD1
J gene: TRBJ1-1
clone size: many
CDR3 DNA: TGTGCCAGCTCACCAACACGGACAGGTCTGGTCATGAACACTGAAGCTTTCTTT
CDR3 protein: CASSPTRTGLVMNTEAFF

V gene: TRBV7-9
D gene: NA
J gene: TRBJ2-1
clone size: many
CDR3 DNA: TGTGCCAGCAGCTTAATCGTGCTTCGGCAGTTCTTC
CDR3 protein: CASSLIVLRQFF

V gene: TRBV14
D gene: TRBD1
J gene: TRBJ2-2
clone size: NA
CDR3 DNA: TGTGCCAGCAGCCCGCGGTTCCACCCGGGACAGAGGACCGGGGAGCTGTTTTTT
CDR3 protein: CASSPRFHPGQRTGELFF

V gene: TRBV11-3
D gene: NA
J gene: TRBJ1-1
clone size: many
CDR3 DNA: TGTGCCAGCAGCCCTGATGTGGGTACAGAAGCTTTCTTT
CDR3 protein: CASSPDVGTEAFF

V gene: TRBV7-6
D gene: NA
J gene: TRBJ2-1
clone size: many
CDR3 DNA: TGTGCCAGCAGCTTAAGGGAGTTGACTAGCTCCTACAATGAGCAGTTCTTC
CDR3 protein: CASSLRELTSSYNEQFF

V gene: TRBV9
D gene: TRBD2
J gene: TRBJ2-1
clone size: few
CDR3 DNA: TGTGCCAGCAGCGTAGTAGCGGGGGGGGCTGAGCAGTTCTTC
CDR3 protein: CASSVVAGGAEQFF

V gene: TRBV18
D gene: NA
J gene: TRBJ1-1
clone size: many
CDR3 DNA: TGTGCCAGCTCACCCGAAGCAGGGGTTTACACTGAAGCTTTCTTT
CDR3 protein: CASSPEAGVYTEAFF

V gene: TRBV12-3/TRBV12-4
D gene: NA
J gene: TRBJ1-5
clone size: many
CDR3 DNA: TGTGCCAGCAGTCAAACAGTAAATCAGCCCCAGCATTTT
CDR3 protein: CASSQTVNQPQHF

V gene: TRBV6-2/TRBV6-3
D gene: NA
J gene: TRBJ2-7
clone size: many
CDR3 DNA: TGTGCCAGCAGCCCACGGGGGACCTACGAGCAGTACTTC
CDR3 protein: CASSPRGTYEQYF

V gene: TRBV5-5
D gene: NA
J gene: TRBJ2-3
clone size: many
CDR3 DNA: TGTGCCAGCAGCTTTGGTCAGCCGACTACTACGCAGTATTTT
CDR3 protein: CASSFGQPTTTQYF

V gene: TRBV7-8
D gene: TRBD1
J gene: TRBJ1-2
clone size: NA
CDR3 DNA: TGTGCCAGCAGAAGTGGGGACAGGGTCGGCTACACCTTC
CDR3 protein: CASRSGDRVGYTF

V gene: TRBV11-2
D gene: TRBD2
J gene: TRBJ2-1
clone size: many
CDR3 DNA: TGTGCCAGCAGCTTCAGACTAGCGGATTACAATGAGCAGTTCTTC
CDR3 protein: CASSFRLADYNEQFF

V gene: TRBV3-1
D gene: NA
J gene: TRBJ1-5
clone size: NA
CDR3 DNA: TGTGCCAGCACTCTAGGACAGAGCAATCAGCCCCAGCATTTT
CDR3 protein: CASTLGQSNQPQHF

V gene: TRBV5-1
D gene: NA
J gene: TRBJ2-2
clone size: few
CDR3 DNA: TGCGCCAGCAGCTTGGGACTACTGGCCAGGGGCGGCACCGGGGAGCTGTTTTTT
CDR3 protein: CASSLGLLARGGTGELFF

V gene: TRBV18
D gene: NA
J gene: TRBJ2-1
clone size: many
CDR3 DNA: TGTGCCAGCTCACCAAAAAGCACTTCGAATGAGCAGTTCTTC
CDR3 protein: CASSPKSTSNEQFF

V gene: TRBV4-1
D gene: NA
J gene: TRBJ2-7
clone size: many
CDR3 DNA: TGCGCCAGCAGCCAAACCATCTCCTACGAGCAGTACTTC
CDR3 protein: CASSQTISYEQYF

V gene: TRBV7-9
D gene: NA
J gene: TRBJ1-1
clone size: many
CDR3 DNA: TGTGCCAGCAGCTCCGAAAGGGGCACTGAAGCTTTCTTT
CDR3 protein: CASSSERGTEAFF

V gene: TRBV7-9
D gene: NA
J gene: TRBJ2-7
clone size: many
CDR3 DNA: TGTGCCAGCAGCCGGAACCGGGAAAACGAGCAGTACTTC
CDR3 protein: CASSRNRENEQYF

V gene: TRBV9
D gene: TRBD1
J gene: TRBJ1-1
clone size: NA
CDR3 DNA: TGTGCCAGCAGCGCAGGGACAGGGGTTACTGAAGCTTTCTTT
CDR3 protein: CASSAGTGVTEAFF

V gene: TRBV27
D gene: NA
J gene: TRBJ2-4
clone size: many
CDR3 DNA: TGTGCCAGCGGTGTGGTATGGGGTTCGGAAAACATTCAGTACTTC
CDR3 protein: CASGVVWGSENIQYF

V gene: TRBV5-1
D gene: NA
J gene: TRBJ2-5
clone size: few
CDR3 DNA: TGCGCCAGCAGCTTGGTGGAAGGGTTCCAAGAGACCCAGTACTTC
CDR3 protein: CASSLVEGFQETQYF

V gene: TRBV28
D gene: TRBD1
J gene: TRBJ1-1
clone size: many
CDR3 DNA: TGTGCCAGCCCTCCCCCAGGGGGGACTGAAGCTTTCTTT
CDR3 protein: CASPPPGGTEAFF

V gene: TRBV20-1
D gene: TRBD1
J gene: TRBJ1-1
clone size: many
CDR3 DNA: TGCCTTTCCAAACAGGGGACGTCTATGACTGAAGCTTTCTTT
CDR3 protein: CLSKQGTSMTEAFF

V gene: TRBV20-1
D gene: NA
J gene: TRBJ1-5
clone size: few
CDR3 DNA: TGCAGTGCTAGAGATGCTCGGGACCGCCTTTCTTCGTGGCCCCAGCATTTT
CDR3 protein: CSARDARDRLSSWPQHF

V gene: TRBV20-1
D gene: NA
J gene: TRBJ2-1
clone size: NA
CDR3 DNA: TGCAGTGCTAGAGATACGGGGGGCCTCTCCTACAATGAGCAGTTCTTC
CDR3 protein: CSARDTGGLSYNEQFF

V gene: TRBV7-9
D gene: TRBD1
J gene: TRBJ2-3
clone size: NA
CDR3 DNA: TGTGCCAGCAGCCTCGACAGGGTAATAGATACGCAGTATTTT
CDR3 protein: CASSLDRVIDTQYF

V gene: TRBV5-1
D gene: TRBD2
J gene: TRBJ2-3
clone size: many
CDR3 DNA: TGCGCCAGCATGCGGGGGGGGCCCACAGATACGCAGTATTTT
CDR3 protein: CASMRGGPTDTQYF

V gene: TRBV5-1
D gene: NA
J gene: TRBJ2-2
clone size: many
CDR3 DNA: TGCGCCAGCAGCAGTCCGTCAGTTTCAACCGGGGAGCTGTTTTTT
CDR3 protein: CASSSPSVSTGELFF

V gene: TRBV24-1
D gene: TRBD1
J gene: TRBJ1-5
clone size: NA
CDR3 DNA: TGTGCCACCAGTGCCGGGACAGGGTACAATCAGCCCCAGCATTTT
CDR3 protein: CATSAGTGYNQPQHF

V gene: TRBV18
D gene: TRBD2
J gene: TRBJ2-1
clone size: many
CDR3 DNA: TGTGCCAGCTCACCACCATCGGGGGGAGAGCAGTTCTTC
CDR3 protein: CASSPPSGGEQFF

V gene: TRBV2
D gene: NA
J gene: TRBJ1-2
clone size: many
CDR3 DNA: TGTGCCAGCAGTGCTACACGTGGCTACACCTTC
CDR3 protein: CASSATRGYTF

V gene: TRBV27
D gene: NA
J gene: TRBJ2-7
clone size: few
CDR3 DNA: TGTGCCAGCAGGAGTTCCCCGACTGGCTCCTACGAGCAGTACTTC
CDR3 protein: CASRSSPTGSYEQYF

V gene: TRBV20-1
D gene: NA
J gene: TRBJ2-1
clone size: many
CDR3 DNA: TGCAGTGCTAGAGCCCTTAGTGCGGGCGGGGGCTCCTCCTACAATGAGCAGTTCTTC
CDR3 protein: CSARALSAGGGSSYNEQFF